The entry below describes one TCR beta chain. What it recognizes is unknown. This sample is part of a study of beta chain features in type 1 diabetes. The authors reverse transcribed all of the isolated RNA, so sequencing captured expressed TCRB transcripts. Produced via immunoSEQ multiplex PCR; TCRdb's table is partial and in-frame only. The sample has some 500,000 clones; about an eighth are singletons. Losses at the gene ends were 6 bases for V and 5 bases for J; bases not matched to a gene: 6. Germline loops: CDR1 KGHSH, CDR2 LQKENI. The CDR3 loop spans 13 amino acids. Study-wide points: Insertions at VDJ junctions were less frequent in type 1 diabetes patients. These patients also deleted more nucleotides at the same junctions.

The sample taken for sequencing was naive CD4+ T cells from blood. This TCR was sampled from a woman between 18 and 29 years old in good health. The chain recombines TRBV18 with TRBJ2-5, with 7 bases identical to TRBD1. The CDR3 reads CASSLGQAETQYF. As DNA, the CDR3 is TGTGCCAGCTCCCTCGGACAGGCTGAGACCCAGTACTTC.